These 21 T cell receptor beta chains came from one sample sequenced in a study of patients and donors after allogeneic stem cell transplantation (TCRdb year 2020). Preparation of the library involved RT-PCR. TCRdb records NextSeq 550 as the sequencer. TCRdb handled the public reads itself, with Q25 trimming in fastp and clone calling in MiXCR, and kept productive beta chains. Rows merge per CDR3 protein into single entries with the most common DNA and genes. Across this sample there are approximately 150,000 distinct CDR3 sequences, with approximately 37% seen only once. The leading ten clones occupy roughly 52% of the sample. Input material: blood, either unsorted or a sorted T cell fraction (not recorded which). These receptors all come from a human donor who was either an allogeneic HSCT recipient or a stem cell or donor lymphocyte infusion donor (not recorded which). It is not recorded whose cells these are; they may come from a transplant donor.

This clonotype occurred a few times. This rearrangement joins TRBV7-6 to TRBJ1-4; TRBD1 matches 11 bases. CDR3 length: 14 residues. The V and J ends lost 5 bases and 7 bases, in that order; junction bases with no gene match: 3. The germline V gene encodes CDR1 SGHVS and CDR2 FNYEAQ. CDR3 bases: TGTGCCAGCAGCACCGGGACAGGGGGTGAAAAACTGTTTTTT. This sequence encodes CASSTGTGGEKLFF.

This clonotype has more than one count but fewer than ten. V and J are TRBV5-1 and TRBJ1-6, with D perhaps TRBD1 (5 bases). The CDR3 totals 15 residues. Germline CDR1 and CDR2: SGHRS and YFSETQ. Trimming took off 0 bases at V and 7 bases at J, with 11 bases between the two ends. The CDR3 DNA sequence: TGCGCCAGCAGCTTGGTGGGACCGACAAATTCACCCCTCCACTTT. This gives the protein CASSLVGPTNSPLHF.

V usage is TRBV9 and J usage is TRBJ1-5; tentative D call: TRBD1 (6 bases). The V gene lost 4 bases and the J gene lost 6 bases, with 17 bases spanning the gap. Per germline, CDR1 SGDLS and CDR2 YYNGEE. The CDR3 totals 15 residues. The CDR3 nucleotides read TGTGCCAGCAGCCCCTCCAGGGGCGGGGGTCAGCCCCAGCATTTT. It is translated as CASSPSRGGGQPQHF.

The sample holds a few counts of this clonotype. V and J are TRBV10-3 and TRBJ1-1, with TRBD1 as a possible D gene (6 bases). Germline CDR1 ENHRY, CDR2 SYGVKD. The CDR3 extends over 12 amino acids. Trimming took 8 bases from V and 5 from J, leaving 12 bases between them. The CDR3 bases are TGTGCCATCTCCGGGGGGCGAACTGAAGCTTTCTTT. Residues: CAISGGRTEAFF.

This chain connects TRBV7-9 to TRBJ1-1; D possibly corresponds to TRBD1 (6 bases). The CDR3 has 13 amino acids. The germline V and J ends were trimmed by 4 bases and 5 bases, with 11 bases remaining between them. The germline V gene has CDR1 SEHNR and CDR2 FQNEAQ (reference sequence). The CDR3 nucleotides read TGTGCCAGCAGCTCGTACAGGGTGACTGAAGCTTTCTTT. Its translation is CASSSYRVTEAFF. The full variable domain, rest sourced from reference TRBV7-9 and TRBJ1-1, is DTGVSQNPRHKITKRGQNVTFRCDPISEHNRLYWYRQTLGQGPEFLTYFQNEAQLEKSRLLSDRFSAERPKGSFSTLEIQRTEQGDSAMYLCASSSYRVTEAFFGQGTRLTVV.

The chain combines TRBV12-3 or TRBV12-4 with TRBJ2-1, with 8 bases that match TRBD2. This CDR3 has 13 residues. V dropped 5 bases and J dropped 13; count of bases not matched to a gene: 10. The CDR3 DNA follows: TGTGCCAGCAGTCCCAAGGTAGCGGGGATTCAGTTCTTC. Residues: CASSPKVAGIQFF.

The chain recombines TRBV7-8 with TRBJ2-2, with no clear D. V lost 2 bases to trimming and J lost 6 bases, with 16 bases between them. The CDR3 totals 16 residues. Germline assignment: CDR1 SGHVS and CDR2 FQNEAQ. The CDR3 is CASSLYTGPKAGELFF. The CDR3 DNA is TGTGCCAGCAGCTTATACACCGGTCCTAAAGCCGGGGAGCTGTTTTTT.

The chain recombines TRBV12-3 or TRBV12-4 with TRBJ1-1; maybe TRBD1 (5 bases). V was clipped by 8 bases and J by 0 bases, with 10 bases between them. This CDR3 has 13 amino acids. The CDR3 DNA reads TGTGCCAGCGCGGGACGGGTGAACACTGAAGCTTTCTTT. Amino acid sequence: CASAGRVNTEAFF.

Regarding this clonotype: The junction shows a germline mismatch at one end, possibly a read error. The rearrangement uses TRBV20-1 and TRBJ1-1, with D perhaps TRBD1 (6 bases). The CDR3 extends over 16 amino acids. Germline CDR1 reads DFQATT; CDR2 reads SNEGSKA (reference sequence). CDR3 in amino acids: CSARALGGPLSTEALF. The CDR3 DNA is TGCAGTGCCAGGGCCCTCGGGGGGCCTTTGAGCACTGAAGCTCTCTTT.

The CDR3 reads CASSRGDTEAFF. In nucleotides, the CDR3 is TGTGCCAGCAGCCGTGGGGACACTGAAGCTTTCTTT. The genes are TRBV9 and TRBJ1-1; D is unclear. V dropped 4 bases and J dropped 3 bases, with 7 bases sitting between them. Germline assignment: CDR1 SGDLS and CDR2 YYNGEE. The CDR3 is 12 residues long. The full variable domain, completed using reference TRBV9 and TRBJ1-1, is DSGVTQTPKHLITATGQRVTLRCSPRSGDLSVYWYQQSLDQGLQFLIQYYNGEERAKGNILERFSAQQFPDLHSELNLSSLELGDSALYFCASSRGDTEAFFGQGTRLTVV.

This clonotype has a handful of counts. The J gene is TRBJ1-2, the V gene TRBV29-1, with D perhaps matching TRBD1 (6 bases). Trimming pared 6 bases from V and 0 bases from J, leaving 14 bases between. The CDR3 loop spans 14 amino acids. Germline V gene sequence: CDR1 SQVTM, CDR2 ANQGSEA. The CDR3 is CSVVDRISNYGYTF. The DNA for the CDR3 is TGCAGCGTCGTTGACAGGATTTCTAACTATGGCTACACCTTC.

This clonotype came up a few times. The chain couples TRBV5-5 to TRBJ1-4; D might be TRBD1 (6 bases). V was trimmed by 5 bases and J by 3 bases, leaving 11 bases between them. The length of the CDR3 is 14 residues. Germline V CDR1 and CDR2: SGHKS, YYEKEE (reference sequence). The CDR3 protein is CASRLPGANEKLFF. The CDR3 nucleotides are TGTGCCAGCAGACTTCCAGGGGCTAATGAAAAACTGTTTTTT.

V and J are TRBV12-3 or TRBV12-4 and TRBJ2-5; D gene ambiguous. The CDR3 is 12 residues long. V lost 6 bases and J lost 5, with 10 bases in between. This CDR3 reads CASSSSGETQYF. The CDR3 nucleotides are TGTGCCAGCAGCTCCTCCGGGGAGACCCAGTACTTC.

The chain links TRBV10-3 to TRBJ1-4; 8 bases are shared with TRBD1. Looked up from germline, CDR1 is ENHRY and CDR2 is SYGVKD. This CDR3 comprises 14 residues. V lost 5 bases to trimming and J lost 3 bases; unmatched junction nucleotides: 2. For the CDR3, the DNA is TGTGCCATCAGTAAGGGACAGGCTAATGAAAAACTGTTTTTT. The encoded protein is CAISKGQANEKLFF.

This clonotype turned up a few times. This chain connects TRBV20-1 to TRBJ1-6, with no clear D. Germline CDR1 DFQATT, CDR2 SNEGSKA (reference sequence). V was clipped by 6 bases and J by 0 bases, with 12 bases between them. The length of the CDR3 is 15 residues. CDR3 bases: TGCAGTGCCCCTCACCACAGCTCCTATAATTCACCCCTCCACTTT. Protein: CSAPHHSSYNSPLHF.

The chain recombines TRBV28 with TRBJ1-5, with no clear D. Trimming shortened V by 7 bases and J by 7 bases, and 11 bases separated the two germline ends. The germline V gene has CDR1 MDHEN and CDR2 SYDVKM. The CDR3 length is 12 residues. DNA of the CDR3: TGTGCCAGCACCCGCGGAGGGCAGCCCCAGCATTTT. Its protein product is CASTRGGQPQHF. Looking up the rest from reference TRBV28 and TRBJ1-5 gives the full variable domain: DVKVTQSSRYLVKRTGEKVFLECVQDMDHENMFWYRQDPGLGLRLIYFSYDVKMKEKGDIPEGYSVSREKKERFSLILESASTNQTSMYLCASTRGGQPQHFGDGTRLSIL.

This clonotype was counted many times. This chain's CDR3 is CSVEVRGGRYF. The DNA for the CDR3 is TGCAGCGTTGAAGTGAGGGGAGGGAGGTACTTC. The J gene is TRBJ2-5, the V gene TRBV29-1, with 7 bases aligning to TRBD2. Germline loops: CDR1 SQVTM, CDR2 ANQGSEA. V shed 1 base, J shed 13 bases, and the junction held 6 bases outside the gene matches. The CDR3 contains 11 residues.

This clonotype was seen more than once but under ten times. J is TRBJ1-1 and V is TRBV9, with unresolved D. Trimming pared 4 bases from V and 4 bases from J, leaving 8 bases between. CDR3 length: 12 amino acids. Germline CDR1 SGDLS, CDR2 YYNGEE. CDR3 nucleotides: TGTGCCAGCAGCTCGCTAGCCACTGAAGCTTTCTTT. Its protein product is CASSSLATEAFF.

This clonotype was counted between two and nine times. The CDR3 nucleotides are TGTGCCAGCAGCCCAGGGACGGTGAACTATGGCTACACCTTC. It specifies CASSPGTVNYGYTF. This chain links TRBV7-6 with TRBJ1-2, with D possibly being TRBD1 (5 bases). CDR3 length: 14 residues. Germline loops: CDR1 SGHVS, CDR2 FNYEAQ. V lost 5 bases and J lost 2, with 12 bases in between.

The chain joins TRBV10-3 to TRBJ1-6, with D perhaps TRBD1 (6 bases). Looked up from germline, CDR1 is ENHRY and CDR2 is SYGVKD. V shed 0 bases and J shed 9 bases, with 15 bases lying between them. The CDR3 covers 16 residues. The CDR3 reads CAISESSGGPTSPLHF. The CDR3 DNA reads as TGTGCCATCAGTGAGTCCTCGGGGGGCCCCACTTCACCCCTCCACTTT.

J is TRBJ1-3 and V is TRBV10-3, with D maybe TRBD1 (5 bases). The CDR3 runs to 13 residues. Germline V gene sequence: CDR1 ENHRY, CDR2 SYGVKD. V was trimmed by 11 bases and J by 4 bases, leaving 15 bases between them. The CDR3 spells CASVDGTGNTIYF. The CDR3 region has the DNA TGTGCCTCCGTGGACGGGACGGGAAACACCATATATTTT.